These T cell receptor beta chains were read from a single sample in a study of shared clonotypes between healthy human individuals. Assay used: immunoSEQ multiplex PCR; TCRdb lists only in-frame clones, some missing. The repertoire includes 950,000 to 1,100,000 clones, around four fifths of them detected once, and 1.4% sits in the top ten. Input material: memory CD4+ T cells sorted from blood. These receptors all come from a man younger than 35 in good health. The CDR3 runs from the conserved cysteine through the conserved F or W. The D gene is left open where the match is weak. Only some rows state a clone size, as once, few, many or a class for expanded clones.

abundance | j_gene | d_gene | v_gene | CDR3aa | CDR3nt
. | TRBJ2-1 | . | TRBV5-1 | CASSWDVGIWQFF | TGCGCCAGCAGCTGGGACGTCGGGATTTGGCAGTTCTTC
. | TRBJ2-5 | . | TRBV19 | CASSIDAGRGETQYF | TGTGCCAGTAGTATAGATGCAGGGCGGGGAGAGACCCAGTACTTC
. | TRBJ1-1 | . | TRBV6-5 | CASSYWLNTEAFF | TGTGCCAGCAGTTACTGGCTGAACACTGAAGCTTTCTTT
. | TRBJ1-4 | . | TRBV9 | CASSVDQRGNEKLFF | TGTGCCAGCAGCGTAGATCAGAGAGGGAATGAAAAACTGTTTTTT
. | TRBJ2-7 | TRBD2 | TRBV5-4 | CASSLDRTSGVYF | TGTGCCAGCAGCTTGGACCGGACTAGCGGAGTATACTTC
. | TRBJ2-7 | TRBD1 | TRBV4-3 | CASSQRTGGSDEQYF | TGCGCCAGCAGCCAACGTACAGGGGGCAGCGACGAGCAGTACTTC
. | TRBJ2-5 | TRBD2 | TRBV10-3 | CAISDSGGLQETQYF | TGTGCCATCAGCGATAGCGGGGGGCTTCAAGAGACCCAGTACTTC
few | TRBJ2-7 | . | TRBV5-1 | CASSLAESTYEQYF | TGCGCCAGCAGCTTGGCCGAGAGCACCTACGAGCAGTACTTC
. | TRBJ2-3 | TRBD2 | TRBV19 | CASTTTSGSRDTQYF | TGTGCCAGTACCACGACTAGCGGGAGTCGAGATACGCAGTATTTT
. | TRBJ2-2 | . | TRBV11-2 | CASSLDYRGGGATGELFF | TGTGCCAGCAGCTTGGACTACAGGGGCGGGGGAGCCACCGGGGAGCTGTTTTTT
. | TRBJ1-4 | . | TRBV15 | CATTFTTGEKLFF | TGTGCCACCACCTTCACTACTGGCGAAAAACTGTTTTTT
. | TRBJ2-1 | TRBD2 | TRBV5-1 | CASSLRLAGGPGGTYNEQFF | TGCGCCAGCAGCTTGCGGCTAGCGGGAGGGCCTGGGGGGACCTACAATGAGCAGTTCTTC